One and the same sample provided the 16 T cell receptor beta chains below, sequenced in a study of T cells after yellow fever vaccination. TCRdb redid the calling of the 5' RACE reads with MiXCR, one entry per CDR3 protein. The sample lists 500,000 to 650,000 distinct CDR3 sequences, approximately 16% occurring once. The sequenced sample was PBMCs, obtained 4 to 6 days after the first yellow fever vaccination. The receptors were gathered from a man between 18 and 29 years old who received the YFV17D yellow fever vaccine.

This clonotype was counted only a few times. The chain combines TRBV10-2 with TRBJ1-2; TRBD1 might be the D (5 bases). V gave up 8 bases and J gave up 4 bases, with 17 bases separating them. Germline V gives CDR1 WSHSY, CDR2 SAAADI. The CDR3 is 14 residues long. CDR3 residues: CASDPGPTFYGYTF. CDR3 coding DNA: TGCGCCAGCGACCCGGGGCCAACCTTCTATGGCTACACCTTC.

The CDR3 bases are TGTGCCATCAGTGAGAGACTAGCTGAGCACAATGAGCAGTTCTTC. It yields the protein CAISERLAEHNEQFF. The chain links TRBV10-3 to TRBJ2-1; the match to TRBD2 covers 7 bases. The V gene's germline CDR1 is ENHRY and CDR2 SYGVKD. The CDR3 runs to 15 residues. V lost 2 bases to trimming and J lost 5 bases; unmatched junction nucleotides: 6.

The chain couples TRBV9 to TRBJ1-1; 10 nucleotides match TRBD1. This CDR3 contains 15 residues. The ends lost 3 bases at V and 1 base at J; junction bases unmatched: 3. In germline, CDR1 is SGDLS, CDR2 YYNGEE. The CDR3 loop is CASSGRDRGNTEAFF. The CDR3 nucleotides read TGTGCCAGCAGCGGACGGGACAGGGGGAACACTGAAGCTTTCTTT.

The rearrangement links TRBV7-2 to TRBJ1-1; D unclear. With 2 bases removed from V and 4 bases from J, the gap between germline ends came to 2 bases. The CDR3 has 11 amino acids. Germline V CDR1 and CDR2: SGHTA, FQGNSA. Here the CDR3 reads CASSLITEAFF. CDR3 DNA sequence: TGTGCCAGCAGCTTAATCACTGAAGCTTTCTTT.

The CDR3 loop is CASSAGTSGGLNEQFF. The CDR3 region has the DNA TGTGCCAGCAGCGCCGGGACTAGCGGGGGGCTAAATGAGCAGTTCTTC. This chain uses TRBV9 with TRBJ2-1; 15 bases line up with TRBD2. This CDR3 has 16 amino acids. Trimming took 3 bases from V and 7 from J; bases not matched to a gene: 5. Germline V gives CDR1 SGDLS, CDR2 YYNGEE. Variable domain in full (rest from reference TRBV9 and TRBJ2-1): DSGVTQTPKHLITATGQRVTLRCSPRSGDLSVYWYQQSLDQGLQFLIQYYNGEERAKGNILERFSAQQFPDLHSELNLSSLELGDSALYFCASSAGTSGGLNEQFFGPGTRLTVL.

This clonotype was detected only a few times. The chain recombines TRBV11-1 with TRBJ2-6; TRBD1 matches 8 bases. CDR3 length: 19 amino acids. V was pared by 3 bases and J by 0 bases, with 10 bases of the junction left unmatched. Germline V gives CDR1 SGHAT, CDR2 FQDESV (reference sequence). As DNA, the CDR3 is TGTGCCAGCAGCTTCCGACGACAGGGGCGCCTCTCTGGGGCCAACGTCCTGACTTTC. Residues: CASSFRRQGRLSGANVLTF.

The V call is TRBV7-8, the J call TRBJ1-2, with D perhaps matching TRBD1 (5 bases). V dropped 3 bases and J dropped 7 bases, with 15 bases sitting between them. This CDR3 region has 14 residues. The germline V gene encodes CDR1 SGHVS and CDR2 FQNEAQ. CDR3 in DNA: TGTGCCAGCAGCTTTCTGGGAGGGGAGGTTGGCTACACCTTC. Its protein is CASSFLGGEVGYTF.

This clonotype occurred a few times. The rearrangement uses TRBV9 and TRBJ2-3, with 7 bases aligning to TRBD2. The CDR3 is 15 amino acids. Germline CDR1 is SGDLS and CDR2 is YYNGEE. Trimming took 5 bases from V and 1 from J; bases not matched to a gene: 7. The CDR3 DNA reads TGTGCCAGCAGTAAGGCGGGAGATGGCACAGATACGCAGTATTTT. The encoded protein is CASSKAGDGTDTQYF.

The CDR3 nucleotides read TGTGCCAGCAGCCTGGGCAGTTCAAGCAATCAGCCCCAGCATTTT. Encoded protein: CASSLGSSSNQPQHF. The V gene is TRBV7-9, the J gene TRBJ1-5; no firm D call. CDR3 size: 15 residues. With 5 bases removed from V and 1 base from J, the gap between germline ends came to 12 bases. Germline CDR1 reads SEHNR; CDR2 reads FQNEAQ (reference sequence).

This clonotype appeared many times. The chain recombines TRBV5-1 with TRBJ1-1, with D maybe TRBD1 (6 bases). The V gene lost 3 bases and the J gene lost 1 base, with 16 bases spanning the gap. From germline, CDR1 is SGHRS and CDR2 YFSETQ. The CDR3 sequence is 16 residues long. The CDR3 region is CASSSQIGQRNTEAFF. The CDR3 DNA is TGCGCCAGCAGCTCGCAGATCGGACAGCGGAACACTGAAGCTTTCTTT. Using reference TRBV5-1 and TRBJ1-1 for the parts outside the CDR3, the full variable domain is KAGVTQTPRYLIKTRGQQVTLSCSPISGHRSVSWYQQTPGQGLQFLFEYFSETQRNKGNFPGRFSGRQFSNSRSEMNVSTLELGDSALYLCASSSQIGQRNTEAFFGQGTRLTVV.

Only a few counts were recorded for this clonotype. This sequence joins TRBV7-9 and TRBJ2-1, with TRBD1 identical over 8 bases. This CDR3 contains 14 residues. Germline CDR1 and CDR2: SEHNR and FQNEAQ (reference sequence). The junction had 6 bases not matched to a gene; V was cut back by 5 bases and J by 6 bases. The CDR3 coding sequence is TGTGCCAGCAGCCCATGGACAGGGCCCAATGAGCAGTTCTTC. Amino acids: CASSPWTGPNEQFF.

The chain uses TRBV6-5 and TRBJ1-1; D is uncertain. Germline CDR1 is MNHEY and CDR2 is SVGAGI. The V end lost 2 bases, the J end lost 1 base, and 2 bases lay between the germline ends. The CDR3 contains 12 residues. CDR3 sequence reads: CASSYKNTEAFF. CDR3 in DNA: TGTGCCAGCAGTTACAAGAACACTGAAGCTTTCTTT.

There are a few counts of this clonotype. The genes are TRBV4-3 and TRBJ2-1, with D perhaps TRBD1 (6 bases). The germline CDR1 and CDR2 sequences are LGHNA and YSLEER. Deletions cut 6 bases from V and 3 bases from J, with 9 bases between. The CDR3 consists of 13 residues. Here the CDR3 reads CASRGQSYNEQFF. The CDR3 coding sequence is TGCGCCAGCAGAGGACAGAGCTACAATGAGCAGTTCTTC.

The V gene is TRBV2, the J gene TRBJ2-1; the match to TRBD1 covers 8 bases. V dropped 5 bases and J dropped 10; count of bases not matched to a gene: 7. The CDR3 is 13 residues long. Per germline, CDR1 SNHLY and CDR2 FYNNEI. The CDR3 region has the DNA TGTGCCAGCAGTTACAGGGGGGTTCGCGAGCAGTTCTTC. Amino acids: CASSYRGVREQFF.

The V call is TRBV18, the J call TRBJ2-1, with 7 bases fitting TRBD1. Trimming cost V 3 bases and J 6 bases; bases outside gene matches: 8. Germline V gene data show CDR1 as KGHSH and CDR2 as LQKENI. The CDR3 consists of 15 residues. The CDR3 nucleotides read TGTGCCAGCTCACCTCGACAGGGCCAGATCAATGAGCAGTTCTTC. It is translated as CASSPRQGQINEQFF.

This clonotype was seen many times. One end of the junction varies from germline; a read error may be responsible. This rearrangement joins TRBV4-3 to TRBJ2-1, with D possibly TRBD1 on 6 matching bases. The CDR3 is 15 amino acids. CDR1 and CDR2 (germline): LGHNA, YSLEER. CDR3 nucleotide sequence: TGTGCCAGCAGTCAGGGGTCTAGCTCCTACAATGAGCAGTTCTTC. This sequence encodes CASSQGSSSYNEQFF.